The next 23 T cell receptor beta chains were all read from a single sample in a study of shared clonotypes between healthy human individuals. Assay: immunoSEQ multiplex PCR; the TCRdb copy retains only in-frame clones and omits some. This table holds about 1,500,000 clones, roughly 97% found once. Sequenced: naive CD4+ T cells sorted from blood. Subset described: CD45RA+ positively selected. Receptors originate from a man between 25 and 39 years old in good health.

The gene calls are TRBV7-9 and TRBJ1-3; D is ambiguous. This CDR3 comprises 17 residues. V was cut by 4 bases and J by 0 bases, with 16 bases left in between. Germline CDR1 and CDR2: SEHNR and FQNEAQ (reference sequence). The CDR3, as DNA: TGTGCCAGCAGCTCCTTCGTAACGGGCTTCTCTGGAAACACCATATATTTT. It translates to CASSSFVTGFSGNTIYF.

The rearrangement uses TRBV30 and TRBJ1-1, with TRBD1 matching over 7 bases. V trimming: 5 bases; J trimming: 1 base; junction bases outside the gene matches: 4. The CDR3 length is 13 residues. From germline, CDR1 is GTSNPN and CDR2 SVGIG (reference sequence). CDR3 loop: CAWDRVSNTEAFF. DNA for the CDR3: TGTGCCTGGGACAGGGTTTCGAACACTGAAGCTTTCTTT.

This sequence joins TRBV5-8 and TRBJ1-5, with a tentative D call TRBD1 (6 bases). Germline assignment: CDR1 SGHTS and CDR2 YDEGEE. This CDR3 region has 15 residues. V lost 4 bases and J lost 1, with 12 bases in between. CDR3 coding DNA: TGTGCCAGCAGCCCATTTACAGGGAGCAATCAGCCCCAGCATTTT. Protein product: CASSPFTGSNQPQHF. Filled out from reference TRBV5-8 and TRBJ1-5, the complete variable domain reads EAGVTQSPTHLIKTRGQQATLRCSPISGHTSVYWYQQALGLGLQFLLWYDEGEERNRGNFPPRFSGRQFPNYSSELNVNALELEDSALYLCASSPFTGSNQPQHFGDGTRLSIL.

The gene calls are TRBV29-1 and TRBJ2-7; 11 nucleotides align to TRBD1. CDR1 is SQVTM and CDR2 is ANQGSEA in the germline V gene. V was clipped by 1 base and J by 4 bases; unmatched bases: 9. The CDR3 contains 16 residues. Here the CDR3 DNA reads TGCAGCGTTGAAGGGCCGGGACAGGGGGGCCCATACGAGCAGTACTTC. This sequence encodes CSVEGPGQGGPYEQYF.

This chain links TRBV5-1 with TRBJ2-3; the match to TRBD2 covers 9 bases. The CDR3 runs to 16 residues. The germline CDR1 and CDR2 sequences are SGHRS and YFSETQ. J lost 2 bases, V lost 3 bases, and 7 bases had no gene match. The CDR3 bases are TGCGCCAGCAGCTCGGGGCGACTAGCGGACACAGATACGCAGTATTTT. Protein product: CASSSGRLADTDTQYF.

This chain links TRBV28 with TRBJ1-4; D uncertain. The CDR3 is 13 amino acids. CDR1 and CDR2 (germline): MDHEN, SYDVKM. V was trimmed by 4 bases and J by 6 bases, leaving 9 bases between them. The CDR3 loop is CASSSALYEKLFF. The CDR3, as DNA: TGTGCCAGCAGTTCCGCATTGTATGAAAAACTGTTTTTT.

With respect to this clone: The same CDR3 arises from other DNA sequences in this sample as well. This chain links TRBV18 with TRBJ1-1, with no clear D. Germline CDR1 and CDR2: KGHSH and LQKENI. The CDR3 runs 13 residues. Trimming removed 1 base at V and 2 bases at J, with 5 bases between. The CDR3 is CASSPLANTEAFF. The CDR3 nucleotides are TGTGCCAGCTCACCACTTGCCAACACTGAAGCTTTCTTT.

CDR3 DNA: TGTGCCAGCAGTGAACAGTTGGGACGAGGCAATCAGCCCCAGCATTTT. The encoded protein is CASSEQLGRGNQPQHF. The chain is built from TRBV2 and TRBJ1-5, with D maybe TRBD1 (5 bases). The CDR3 has 16 residues. Germline CDR1 SNHLY, CDR2 FYNNEI. Deletions cut 2 bases from V and 2 bases from J, with 13 bases between.

The chain recombines TRBV14 with TRBJ2-7; 8 bases align to TRBD2. CDR1 and CDR2 (germline): SGHDN, FVKESK. This CDR3 has 16 residues. J was trimmed by 7 bases and V by 1 base; bases with no gene match: 12. CDR3 sequence (DNA): TGTGCCAGCAGCCAAGTAAGCAGCGGGGGCGCGTATGAGCAGTACTTC. Its protein product is CASSQVSSGGAYEQYF.

This chain joins TRBV2 and TRBJ1-5, with a tentative D call TRBD1 (6 bases). This CDR3 has 13 amino acids. V was trimmed by 7 bases and J by 3 bases, leaving 10 bases between them. In germline, CDR1 is SNHLY, CDR2 FYNNEI. The CDR3 DNA reads as TGTGCCAGCACGACAGGACCCAATCAGCCCCAGCATTTT. Translated, it gives CASTTGPNQPQHF.

As concerns this clone: Other DNA sequences from this sample encode an identical CDR3 as well. This chain joins TRBV7-6 and TRBJ2-3; D not resolved. Trimming stripped 1 base from V and 2 bases from J, with 10 bases between. This CDR3 comprises 15 residues. Germline values: CDR1 SGHVS, CDR2 FNYEAQ. The CDR3 here is CASSLGSSSTDTQYF. The DNA of the CDR3 is TGTGCCAGCAGCTTAGGGTCGTCATCCACAGATACGCAGTATTTT.

V usage is TRBV7-2 and J usage is TRBJ2-3; D is possibly TRBD2 (5 bases). Germline values: CDR1 SGHTA, CDR2 FQGNSA. The V end was cut by 3 bases, the J end by 0 bases, with 10 bases between. The CDR3 runs 15 residues. CDR3 coding DNA: TGTGCCAGCAGCTTGTCCAGCGGAAGCACAGATACGCAGTATTTT. It translates to CASSLSSGSTDTQYF.

V gene TRBV28 combines with J gene TRBJ1-2; maybe TRBD1 (5 bases). From germline, CDR1 is MDHEN and CDR2 SYDVKM. Between the trimmed V and J ends, which lost 6 bases and 5 bases, there was a span of 25 bases. The CDR3 loop spans 17 amino acids. The CDR3 reads CASSPYQGGAAFYGYTF. DNA of the CDR3: TGTGCCAGCAGCCCATACCAGGGTGGCGCGGCCTTTTATGGCTACACCTTC.

J is TRBJ1-2 and V is TRBV2, with TRBD1 matching 9 bases. Trimming took 7 bases from V and 11 from J; bases not matched to a gene: 14. CDR1 and CDR2 from the germline V gene are SNHLY and FYNNEI. The CDR3 is 14 residues long. CDR3 amino acids: CASNPGQGQGSYTF. The CDR3 nucleotides are TGTGCCAGCAACCCCGGACAGGGGCAAGGGTCATACACCTTC.

This clone was found once. The genes are TRBV5-4 and TRBJ2-5; possibly TRBD2 for D (5 bases). The germline V and J ends were trimmed by 1 base and 3 bases, with 7 bases remaining between them. The germline CDR1 and CDR2 sequences are SGHNT and YYREEE (reference sequence). This CDR3 has 13 residues. CDR3 coding DNA: TGTGCCAGCAGCTTGCGAGGGAAAGAGACCCAGTACTTC. Its translation: CASSLRGKETQYF. Combining the CDR3 with reference TRBV5-4 and TRBJ2-5 gives the whole variable domain ETGVTQSPTHLIKTRGQQVTLRCSSQSGHNTVSWYQQALGQGPQFIFQYYREEENGRGNFPPRFSGLQFPNYSSELNVNALELDDSALYLCASSLRGKETQYFGPGTRLLVL.

The genes are TRBV29-1 and TRBJ1-5, with D maybe TRBD1 (5 bases). The V end lost 4 bases, the J end lost 5 bases, and 15 bases lay between the germline ends. Germline V gene data show CDR1 as SQVTM and CDR2 as ANQGSEA. The CDR3 spans 14 residues. Here the CDR3 DNA reads TGCAGCGTTGCGGGGCAGGGCTTAGATCAGCCCCAGCATTTT. It specifies CSVAGQGLDQPQHF.

J is TRBJ2-2 and V is TRBV5-1, with D perhaps being TRBD1 or TRBD2 (5 bases each). In germline, CDR1 is SGHRS, CDR2 YFSETQ. The CDR3 has 14 residues. V lost 4 bases and J 6 bases, leaving 13 bases between the germline ends. The CDR3, as DNA: TGCGCCAGCAGCCCCGGGACGGCCGCCGGGGAGCTGTTTTTT. It yields the protein CASSPGTAAGELFF.

The chain recombines TRBV15 with TRBJ1-5; 7 bases align to TRBD1. With V trimmed by 2 bases and J by 4 bases, 5 bases remained unmatched. Per the germline V gene, CDR1 is LNHNV and CDR2 is YYDKDF (reference sequence). The CDR3 has 15 residues. The CDR3 loop is CATSRPGTVNQPQHF. Written as DNA, the CDR3 is TGTGCCACCAGCAGACCCGGGACAGTTAATCAGCCCCAGCATTTT.

J is TRBJ2-3 and V is TRBV7-9; 9 bases are a match to TRBD2. Germline trimming cut 2 bases from V and 3 bases from J; bases unmatched to any gene: 12. The CDR3 extends over 18 amino acids. Per the germline V gene, CDR1 is SEHNR and CDR2 is FQNEAQ (reference sequence). The CDR3 loop reads CASSLRAGGVGVTDTQYF. The DNA of the CDR3 is TGTGCCAGCAGCTTAAGAGCGGGAGGAGTAGGTGTTACAGATACGCAGTATTTT.

On this clone itself: Within the sample, other DNA sequences also encode this same CDR3. V usage is TRBV5-1 and J usage is TRBJ1-2; D not resolved. V was cut by 0 bases and J by 5 bases, with 8 bases left in between. The CDR3 runs to 13 residues. Per the germline V gene, CDR1 is SGHRS and CDR2 is YFSETQ. The CDR3 nucleotides are TGCGCCAGCAGCTTGGGGCCCCCATATGGCTACACCTTC. It codes for CASSLGPPYGYTF.

The rearrangement links TRBV5-6 to TRBJ2-5, with D unclear. The CDR3 spans 12 residues. CDR1 SGHDT and CDR2 YYEEEE come from the germline V gene. V dropped 0 bases and J dropped 5 bases, with 5 bases sitting between them. Here the CDR3 DNA reads TGTGCCAGCAGCTTGGTACGGGAGACCCAGTACTTC. Translating gives CASSLVRETQYF.

The chain carries TRBV4-2 and TRBJ2-6, with D perhaps assigned TRBD1 or TRBD2 (5 bases each). Trimming removed 5 bases from V and 0 bases from J, with 11 bases in between. Germline V lookup: CDR1 LGHNA, CDR2 YNFKEQ. The CDR3 is 16 residues long. The DNA of the CDR3 is TGTGCCAGCAGCTCGGGACGGGGCTCTGGGGCCAACGTCCTGACTTTC. This translates into CASSSGRGSGANVLTF.

This clone was recorded only once. The chain employs TRBV18 and TRBJ1-2; a possible D gene is TRBD1 (5 bases). The CDR3 is 15 residues long. Germline lookup yields CDR1 KGHSH and CDR2 LQKENI. V gave up 0 bases and J gave up 3 bases, with 11 bases separating them. The CDR3 coding sequence is TGTGCCAGCTCACCACCGGGGATAGGGGACTATGGCTACACCTTC. This encodes CASSPPGIGDYGYTF.